This entry describes one T cell receptor (beta chain). Antigen: not known. Other nucleotide sequences in the sample specify the same CDR3. These data come from a study of cytomegalovirus exposure and HLA in healthy donors. The PCR had 60 Vbeta and 13 Jbeta primers. Libraries were prepared by immunoSEQ multiplex PCR; TCRdb keeps only in-frame clonotypes and omits some of them. Among some 150,000 clones listed, roughly 70% were seen once. The CDR3 has 14 residues. Looked up from germline, CDR1 is MNHEY and CDR2 is SVGAGI. V trimming: 4 bases; J trimming: 4 bases; junction bases outside the gene matches: 3. Broader study findings: Later on, analysis showed that most CMV-associated TCR beta chains appeared to be HLA-restricted.

The sequence was collected from a man younger than 45 in good health and CMV-seronegative. The chain is built from TRBV6-5 and TRBJ1-5; 8 nucleotides line up with TRBD1. The sample was PBMCs. The CDR3 region has the DNA TGTGCCAGCAGTTCCCGACAGGGGAATCAGCCCCAGCATTTT. The encoded protein is CASSSRQGNQPQHF.